Presented here are 11 T cell receptor beta chains from one specimen sequenced in a study of blood T cell repertoires in COVID-19. The protocol was immunoSEQ multiplex PCR, while the TCRdb copy is restricted to in-frame clones and leaves out a portion. The sample carries about 360,000 clones, about 87% recorded once. Sequenced sample: peripheral blood. These receptors all stem from a human donor in a cohort sampled during active COVID-19.

The J gene is TRBJ2-7, the V gene TRBV2, with D possibly matching TRBD2 (6 bases). V shed 6 bases and J shed 0 bases, with 12 bases lying between them. This CDR3 contains 14 residues. Germline V gives CDR1 SNHLY, CDR2 FYNNEI. The CDR3 here is CASRQTSLSYEQYF. Here the CDR3 DNA reads TGTGCCAGCAGACAAACTAGCCTCTCCTACGAGCAGTACTTC.

This sequence joins TRBV5-1 and TRBJ2-5; the match to TRBD2 covers 9 bases. V dropped 3 bases and J dropped 3; count of bases not matched to a gene: 3. Germline CDR1 is SGHRS and CDR2 is YFSETQ. This CDR3 is 14 amino acids long. For the CDR3, the DNA is TGCGCCAGCAGCTGGGCGGGAGGGGAAGAGACCCAGTACTTC. Protein product: CASSWAGGEETQYF.

The CDR3 here is CAASDFGEKLFF. The CDR3 nucleotides read TGTGCCGCCTCCGATTTCGGTGAAAAACTGTTTTTT. V and J are TRBV30 and TRBJ1-4; D unclear. Trimming cost V 8 bases and J 7 bases, with 14 bases left between them. The germline CDR1 and CDR2 sequences are GTSNPN and SVGIG (reference sequence). The CDR3 length is 12 residues.

J is TRBJ2-7 and V is TRBV27; 9 positions agree with TRBD1. The ends lost 5 bases at V and 3 bases at J; junction bases unmatched: 11. In germline, CDR1 is MNHEY, CDR2 SMNVEV (reference sequence). The CDR3 sequence is 16 residues long. In DNA, the CDR3 is TGTGCCAGCAGTCCCCGAAGCGGGGACAGGGTCTACGAGCAGTACTTC. Residues: CASSPRSGDRVYEQYF.

The chain uses TRBV5-1 and TRBJ2-1; D ambiguous. Trimming shortened V by 2 bases and J by 4 bases, and 10 bases separated the two germline ends. The germline gives CDR1 SGHRS, CDR2 YFSETQ. The CDR3 is made up of 14 amino acids. In nucleotides, the CDR3 is TGCGCCAGCAGCTTCAACAGACCTTACAATGAGCAGTTCTTC. This gives the protein CASSFNRPYNEQFF.

The chain joins TRBV29-1 to TRBJ1-1; no definite D call. V lost 4 bases and J 1 base, leaving 4 bases between the germline ends. In germline, CDR1 is SQVTM, CDR2 ANQGSEA. This CDR3 spans 11 amino acids. The CDR3 nucleotides are TGCAGCGTTGTGGCGAACACTGAAGCTTTCTTT. Its protein product is CSVVANTEAFF.

The gene calls are TRBV2 and TRBJ1-5, with D unclear. The V and J ends lost 1 base and 6 bases respectively, with 10 bases between them. The CDR3 runs to 14 residues. Germline V gene data show CDR1 as SNHLY and CDR2 as FYNNEI. The CDR3 DNA follows: TGTGCCAGCAGTGAAGACAACCTCCCTCAGCCCCAGCATTTT. Protein product: CASSEDNLPQPQHF.

The genes are TRBV28 and TRBJ2-7; TRBD1 might be the D (6 bases). The CDR3 spans 12 residues. CDR1 is MDHEN and CDR2 is SYDVKM in the germline V gene. The V gene lost 5 bases and the J gene lost 3 bases, with 8 bases spanning the gap. The CDR3 bases are TGTGCCAGCAGTCGGACAGTCTACGAGCAGTACTTC. This gives the protein CASSRTVYEQYF.

This clone was detected many times. This chain joins TRBV3-1 (or the pseudogene TRBV3-2) and TRBJ2-2, with 11 bases identical to TRBD2. The length of the CDR3 is 17 residues. The germline V gene encodes CDR1 LGHDT and CDR2 YNNKEL (reference sequence). Trimming at V came to 0 bases and at J to 5 bases, leaving 5 bases not matched to a gene. CDR3 region: CASSQEFLAGGTGELFF. CDR3 DNA sequence: TGTGCCAGCAGCCAAGAGTTCCTAGCGGGAGGAACCGGGGAGCTGTTTTTT.

The CDR3: CASSARLALDTQYF. The CDR3, as DNA: TGTGCCAGCAGCGCAAGACTAGCTTTAGATACGCAGTATTTT. J is TRBJ2-3 and V is TRBV9, with 7 bases that match TRBD2. After removal of 3 bases from V and 5 bases from J, the junction contained 6 bases not matched to a gene. The CDR3 is made up of 14 amino acids. Looked up from germline, CDR1 is SGDLS and CDR2 is YYNGEE.

The gene calls are TRBV24-1 and TRBJ2-3; 9 bases align to TRBD2. This CDR3 has 15 residues. V shed 3 bases, J shed 6 bases, and the junction held 6 bases outside the gene matches. Germline V lookup: CDR1 KGHDR, CDR2 SFDVKD. CDR3 coding DNA: TGTGCCACCAGTGATAGGCGGGGGGGCGAGGATACGCAGTATTTT. It translates to CATSDRRGGEDTQYF.